Each of the 6 T cell receptor beta chains below was sequenced from the same sample in a study of cytomegalovirus exposure and HLA in healthy donors. It was with 60 Vbeta and 13 Jbeta primers that the PCR ran. The table came from immunoSEQ multiplex PCR; TCRdb's copy has only in-frame clones and leaves some out. Of some 160,000 clones in the sample, 76% are singletons; the top ten hold roughly 2%. The sample consisted of PBMCs. These TCRs come from a woman aged 35 to 49 in good health and CMV-seronegative.

J is TRBJ2-3 and V is TRBV10-1; TRBD1 aligns across 7 bases. Trimming removed 3 bases from V and 1 base from J; junction bases left unmatched: 7. Germline values: CDR1 WNHNN, CDR2 SYGVQD (reference sequence). CDR3 length: 16 amino acids. CDR3 region: CASSDPAGQGTDTQYF. In DNA form, the CDR3 reads TGCGCCAGCAGTGACCCGGCCGGACAGGGCACAGATACGCAGTATTTT.

CDR3 in amino acids: CASSSYNQPQHF. CDR3 coding DNA: TGTGCCAGCAGCTCCTATAATCAGCCCCAGCATTTT. The chain recombines TRBV7-2 with TRBJ1-5; D gene uncertain. Deletions cut 4 bases from V and 4 bases from J, with 5 bases between. The CDR3 consists of 12 residues. Germline V gene sequence: CDR1 SGHTA, CDR2 FQGNSA.

The genes are TRBV6-5 and TRBJ2-3, with D uncertain. The germline V and J ends were trimmed by 0 bases and 2 bases, with 6 bases remaining between them. CDR1 is MNHEY, CDR2 SVGAGI, per germline. This CDR3 spans 14 amino acids. CDR3 in DNA: TGTGCCAGCAGTTACTCGAAGCTCACAGATACGCAGTATTTT. Translated: CASSYSKLTDTQYF.

This clone was observed a handful of times. CDR3 sequence: CASSLEAGRIYEQYF. The CDR3 DNA follows: TGTGCCAGCAGTCTAGAAGCGGGGAGAATTTACGAGCAGTACTTC. The chain combines TRBV28 with TRBJ2-7; TRBD2 aligns across 7 bases. The CDR3 extends over 15 amino acids. J lost 4 bases, V lost 5 bases, and 11 bases had no gene match. Germline V gives CDR1 MDHEN, CDR2 SYDVKM. The variable domain in full, completed from reference TRBV28 and TRBJ2-7, reads DVKVTQSSRYLVKRTGEKVFLECVQDMDHENMFWYRQDPGLGLRLIYFSYDVKMKEKGDIPEGYSVSREKKERFSLILESASTNQTSMYLCASSLEAGRIYEQYFGPGTRLTVT.

Only one count was recorded for this clone. This chain uses TRBV5-4 with TRBJ2-1, with 9 bases fitting TRBD1. With 0 bases clipped from V and 4 bases from J, the junction kept 2 bases outside the gene matches. This CDR3 comprises 15 residues. Germline V gene sequence: CDR1 SGHNT, CDR2 YYREEE (reference sequence). CDR3 in DNA: TGTGCCAGCAGCTTGGGACAGGGGGTTTACAATGAGCAGTTCTTC. It is translated as CASSLGQGVYNEQFF.

This clone has only a few counts. The chain uses TRBV6-6 and TRBJ1-5; D perhaps matches TRBD1 (6 bases). Trimming took 4 bases from V and 3 from J, leaving 10 bases between them. CDR1 is MNHNY, CDR2 SVGAGI, per germline (reference sequence). The CDR3 is made up of 14 amino acids. This CDR3 reads CASSSQGINQPQHF. For the CDR3, the DNA is TGTGCCAGCAGTTCACAGGGCATCAATCAGCCCCAGCATTTT.